This TCR beta chain emerged from a study of T cells in Graves' hyperthyroidism and ophthalmopathy. Across the study: Peripheral blood was taken when the disease was first diagnosed, before any treatment began. Overall study results and limits: Blood shared most expanded thyroid clonotypes above 0.001.

Template material for amplifying TCR beta CDR3 regions consisted of RNA transcripts. Primed by the HTBI set, a first-round RT-PCR was run on the TCR CDR3. TCRdb processed the multiplex PCR reads anew with MiXCR; each CDR3 protein has one entry. This table has 300,000 to 450,000 distinct CDR3 sequences, about 14% appearing once. Trimming pared 6 bases from V and 5 bases from J, leaving 16 bases between. The CDR3 length is 14 residues. This clonotype has at least ten counts. As yet, its antigen is unknown. Duration under 3 months, a NOSPECS grade of at least 4, and a Clinical Activity Score of at least 3 characterized the ophthalmopathy patients.

The receptor comes from a woman aged 30 to 39 with Graves' ophthalmopathy. The genes are TRBV12-3 or TRBV12-4 and TRBJ1-2, with D possibly TRBD1 on 5 matching bases. Specimen: blood. CDR3 amino acids: CASRSDRITYGYTF. The CDR3 DNA reads TGTGCCAGCAGATCTGACAGAATAACATATGGCTACACCTTC.